This TCR beta chain was obtained from a study of control samples from healthy donors and cancer patients. From germline, CDR1 is SEHNR and CDR2 FQNEAQ (reference sequence). CDR3 length equals 14 residues. The germline V and J ends were trimmed by 0 bases and 5 bases, with 8 bases remaining between them. Profiling relied on immunoSEQ multiplex PCR, and the TCRdb table lists in-frame clones only, not all of them. The table lists tens of thousands of clones, more than 85% of them singletons. This chain connects TRBV7-9 to TRBJ1-5; D not resolved. Sequenced material: blood. This sequence was found in a woman aged 50 to 60 in good health. In DNA form, the CDR3 reads TGTGCCAGCAGCTTAGCCCGGGGAGATCAGCCCCAGCATTTT. Encoded protein: CASSLARGDQPQHF.